This T cell receptor beta chain comes out of a study of Graves' ophthalmopathy and Graves' hyperthyroidism. Overall study results and limits: Blood repertoires reportedly contained most expanded thyroid clonotypes above 0.001 frequency.

CDR3 regions of TCR beta were amplified from RNA transcripts. RT-PCR with HTBI primers came first, then second-round multiplex PCR. One entry per CDR3 protein results from TCRdb running MiXCR on the multiplex PCR reads. The data show some 1.1 million distinct CDR3 sequences, less than 45% seen once. Hyperthyroidism cases were recent diagnoses of under 2 months' duration in people aged 18 to 65. Serum thyroxine and TRAb, along with clinical symptoms, thyroid ultrasound and orbital computed tomography, were what diagnosis relied on. This clonotype showed up many times. What it binds is unknown. This CDR3 region has 15 residues. Germline CDR1 ENHRY, CDR2 SYGVKD. J was trimmed by 3 bases and V by 5 bases; bases with no gene match: 7.

The clonotype originates from an adult man with Graves' hyperthyroidism. The chain joins TRBV10-3 to TRBJ1-5; the match to TRBD1 covers 7 bases. Sequenced sample: peripheral blood or thyroid tissue (not recorded which). The DNA for the CDR3 is TGTGCCATCAGTACTCAGACAGGGAACAATCAGCCCCAGCATTTT. Its protein is CAISTQTGNNQPQHF.